A few counts support the clone carrying this T cell receptor (beta chain). The CDR3 is 14 residues long. With 9 bases removed from V and 5 bases from J, the gap between germline ends came to 16 bases. The germline CDR1 and CDR2 sequences are LGHDT and YNNKEL (reference sequence). Authors' data handling: Per-sample TCR counts ranged from roughly 23,224 to 750,000, median around 96,000. TCRdb itself ran the RACE reads through MiXCR, one entry per CDR3 protein. Clone size and V and J calls follow TCRdb, not the original study. The sample shows about 380,000 distinct CDR3 sequences, 5.1% of them seen only once. This specimen belongs to a study of human T cells and chemical hapten exposure. The overall study: Patch tests containing 0.01% DPC, applied to the upper back, were read at 6 days.

The time point is: pre-sensitization, week 0. Treatment specified: therapeutic diphenylcyclopropenone sensitization with weekly scalp DPC. Blood sampling preceded each patch test application. Donors were 18 to 70-year-old alopecia patients suitable for DPC. The sequence derives from a woman aged 50 to 65 with alopecia areata. Some clones in this sample may be carry-over from other donors' samples. The rearrangement links TRBV3-1 to TRBJ1-4; TRBD1 might be the D (5 bases). Sequences were derived from whole blood, sampled in connection with sensitization to the hapten diphenylcyclopropenone (DPC). CDR3 DNA sequence: TGTGCCAGGGCACCCGGGACCACGAATGAAAAACTGTTTTTT. It translates to CARAPGTTNEKLFF. The whole variable domain, filled in from reference TRBV3-1 and TRBJ1-4, reads DTAVSQTPKYLVTQMGNDKSIKCEQNLGHDTMYWYKQDSKKFLKIMFSYNNKELIINETVPNRFSPKSPDKAHLNLHINSLELGDSAVYFCARAPGTTNEKLFFGSGTQLSVL.